This T cell receptor (beta chain) was recorded in a study of T-cell reconstitution after alpha-beta-depleted transplantation in children. This clonotype was seen a few times. A TCRbeta library incorporating unique molecular identifiers was prepared. TCRdb redid the calling of the PCR reads with MiXCR, one entry per CDR3 protein. The top ten clones hold roughly a tenth of a sample with 250,000 to 300,000 distinct CDR3 sequences, about a tenth of them seen once. The sequencing here drew on PBMCs from the stem cell graft donor, taken from the stem cell graft. The receptor was derived from a human donor who donated a stem cell graft to a child with SCID.

CDR3 sequence (DNA): TGCAGCGTTACGACTGGCTACAATGAGCAGTTCTTC. Its translation is CSVTTGYNEQFF. The rearrangement links TRBV29-1 to TRBJ2-1; D gene unclear. Germline V lookup: CDR1 SQVTM, CDR2 ANQGSEA. Between the trimmed V and J ends, which lost 5 bases and 3 bases, there was a span of 8 bases. This CDR3 spans 12 amino acids.